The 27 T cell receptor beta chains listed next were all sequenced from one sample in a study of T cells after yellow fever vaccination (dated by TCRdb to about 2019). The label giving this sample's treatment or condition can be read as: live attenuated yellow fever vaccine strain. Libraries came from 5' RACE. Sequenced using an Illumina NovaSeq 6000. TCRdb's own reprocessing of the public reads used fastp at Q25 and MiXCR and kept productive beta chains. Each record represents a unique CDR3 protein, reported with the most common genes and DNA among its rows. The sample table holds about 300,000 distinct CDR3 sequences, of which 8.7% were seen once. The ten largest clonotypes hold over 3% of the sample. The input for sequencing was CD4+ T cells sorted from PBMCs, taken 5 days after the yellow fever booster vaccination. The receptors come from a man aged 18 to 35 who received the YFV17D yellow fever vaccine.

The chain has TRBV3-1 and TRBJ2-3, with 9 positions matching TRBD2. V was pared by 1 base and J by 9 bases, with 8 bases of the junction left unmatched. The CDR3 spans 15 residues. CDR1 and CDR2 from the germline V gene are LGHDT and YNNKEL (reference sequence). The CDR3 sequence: CASSQVGLAGLTQYF. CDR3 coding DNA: TGTGCCAGCAGCCAAGTAGGGCTAGCGGGGTTAACGCAGTATTTT.

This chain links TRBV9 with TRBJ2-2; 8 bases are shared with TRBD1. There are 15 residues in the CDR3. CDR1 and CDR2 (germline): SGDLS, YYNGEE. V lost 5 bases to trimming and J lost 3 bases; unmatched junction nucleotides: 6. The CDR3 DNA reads TGTGCCAGCAGTGCCGGGACAGGTCACACCGGGGAGCTGTTTTTT. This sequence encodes CASSAGTGHTGELFF. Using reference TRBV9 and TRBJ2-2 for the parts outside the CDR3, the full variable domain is DSGVTQTPKHLITATGQRVTLRCSPRSGDLSVYWYQQSLDQGLQFLIQYYNGEERAKGNILERFSAQQFPDLHSELNLSSLELGDSALYFCASSAGTGHTGELFFGEGSRLTVL.

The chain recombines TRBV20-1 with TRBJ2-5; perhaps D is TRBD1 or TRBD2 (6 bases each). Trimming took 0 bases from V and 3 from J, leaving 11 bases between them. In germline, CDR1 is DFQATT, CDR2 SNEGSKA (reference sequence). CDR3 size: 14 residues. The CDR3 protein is CSARDTGAEETQYF. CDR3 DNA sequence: TGCAGTGCTAGAGATACGGGGGCCGAAGAGACCCAGTACTTC.

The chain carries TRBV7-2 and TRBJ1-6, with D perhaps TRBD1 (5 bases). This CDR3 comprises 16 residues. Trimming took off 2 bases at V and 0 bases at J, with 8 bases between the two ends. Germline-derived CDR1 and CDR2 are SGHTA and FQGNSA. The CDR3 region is CASSLNQGSYNSPLHF. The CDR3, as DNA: TGTGCCAGCAGCTTAAATCAGGGCTCCTATAATTCACCCCTCCACTTT. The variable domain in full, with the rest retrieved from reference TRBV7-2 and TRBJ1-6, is GAGVSQSPSNKVTEKGKDVELRCDPISGHTALYWYRQSLGQGLEFLIYFQGNSAPDKSGLPSDRFSAERTGGSVSTLTIQRTQQEDSAVYLCASSLNQGSYNSPLHFGNGTRLTVT.

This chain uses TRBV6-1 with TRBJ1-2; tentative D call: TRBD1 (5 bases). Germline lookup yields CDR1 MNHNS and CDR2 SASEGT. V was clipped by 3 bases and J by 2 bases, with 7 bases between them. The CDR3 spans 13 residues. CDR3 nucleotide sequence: TGTGCCAGCAGTGACTGGGGGAACTATGGCTACACCTTC. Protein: CASSDWGNYGYTF.

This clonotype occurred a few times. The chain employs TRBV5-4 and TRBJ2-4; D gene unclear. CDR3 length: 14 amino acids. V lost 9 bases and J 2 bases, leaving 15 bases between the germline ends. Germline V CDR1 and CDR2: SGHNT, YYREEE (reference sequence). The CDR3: CATGASKSKNIQYF. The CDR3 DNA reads TGTGCCACGGGCGCCTCCAAATCCAAAAACATTCAGTACTTC.

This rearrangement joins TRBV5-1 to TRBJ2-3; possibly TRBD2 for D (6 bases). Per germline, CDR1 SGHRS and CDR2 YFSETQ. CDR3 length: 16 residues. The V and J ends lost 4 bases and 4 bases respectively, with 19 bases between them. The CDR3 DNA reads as TGCGCCAGCAGCCCCACGGGGGACCCTCGGGCAGATACGCAGTATTTT. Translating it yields CASSPTGDPRADTQYF.

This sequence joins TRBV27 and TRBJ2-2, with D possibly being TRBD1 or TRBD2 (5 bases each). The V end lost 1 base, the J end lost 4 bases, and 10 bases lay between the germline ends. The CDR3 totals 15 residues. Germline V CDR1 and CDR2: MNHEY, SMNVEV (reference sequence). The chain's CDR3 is CASSLWGTITGELFF. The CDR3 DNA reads TGTGCCAGCAGTTTATGGGGGACCATCACCGGGGAGCTGTTTTTT.

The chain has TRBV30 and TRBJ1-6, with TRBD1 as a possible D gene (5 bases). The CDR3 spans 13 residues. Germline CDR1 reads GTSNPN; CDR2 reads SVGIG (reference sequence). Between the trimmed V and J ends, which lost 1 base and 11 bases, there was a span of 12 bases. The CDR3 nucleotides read TGTGCCTGGAGTGAGCAGGGAGCGACACCCCTCCACTTT. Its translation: CAWSEQGATPLHF.

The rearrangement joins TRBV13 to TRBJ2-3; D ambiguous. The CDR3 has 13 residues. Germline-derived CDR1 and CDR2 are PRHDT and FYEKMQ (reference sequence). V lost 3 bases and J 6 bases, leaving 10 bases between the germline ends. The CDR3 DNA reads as TGTGCCAGCAGCTTGGGTCCCAAGGATACGCAGTATTTT. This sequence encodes CASSLGPKDTQYF.

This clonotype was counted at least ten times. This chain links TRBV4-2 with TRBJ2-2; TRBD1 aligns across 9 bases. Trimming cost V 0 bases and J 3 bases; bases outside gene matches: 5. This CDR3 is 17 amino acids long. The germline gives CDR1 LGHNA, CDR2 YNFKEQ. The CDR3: CASSQDQGTGHTGELFF. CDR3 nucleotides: TGTGCCAGCAGCCAAGATCAGGGGACAGGGCACACCGGGGAGCTGTTTTTT.

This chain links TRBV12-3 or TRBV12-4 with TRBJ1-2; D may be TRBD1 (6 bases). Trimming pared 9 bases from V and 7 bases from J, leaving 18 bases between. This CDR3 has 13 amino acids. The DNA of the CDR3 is TGTGCCAGTTCCCCCGGGCAGGGGCCTGGCTACACCTTC. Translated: CASSPGQGPGYTF.

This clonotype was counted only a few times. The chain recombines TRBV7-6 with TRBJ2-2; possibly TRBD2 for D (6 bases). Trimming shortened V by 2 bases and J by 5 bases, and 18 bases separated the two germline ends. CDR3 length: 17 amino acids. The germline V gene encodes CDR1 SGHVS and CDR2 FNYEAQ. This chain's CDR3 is CASSLREPQGGTGELFF. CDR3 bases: TGTGCCAGCAGCTTAAGGGAGCCCCAGGGAGGTACCGGGGAGCTGTTTTTT.

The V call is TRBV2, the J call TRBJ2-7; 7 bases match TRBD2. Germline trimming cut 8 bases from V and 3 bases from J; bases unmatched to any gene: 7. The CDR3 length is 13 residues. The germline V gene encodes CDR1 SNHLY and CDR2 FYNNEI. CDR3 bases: TGTGCCAGCGCTCGGGACTACAACTACGAGCAGTACGTC. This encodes CASARDYNYEQYV.

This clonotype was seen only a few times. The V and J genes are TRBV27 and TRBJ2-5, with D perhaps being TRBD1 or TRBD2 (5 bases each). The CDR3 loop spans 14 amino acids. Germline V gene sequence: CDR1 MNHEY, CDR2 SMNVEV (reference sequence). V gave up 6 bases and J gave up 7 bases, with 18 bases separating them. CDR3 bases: TGTGCCAGCAGCCAATCAGGGATTGGGGGGACCCAGTACTTC. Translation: CASSQSGIGGTQYF.

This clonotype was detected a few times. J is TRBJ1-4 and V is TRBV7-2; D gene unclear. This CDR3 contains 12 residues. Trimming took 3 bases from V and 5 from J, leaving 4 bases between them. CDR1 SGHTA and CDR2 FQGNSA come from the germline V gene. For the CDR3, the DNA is TGTGCCAGCAGCTTCCAGAATGAAAAACTGTTTTTT. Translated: CASSFQNEKLFF.

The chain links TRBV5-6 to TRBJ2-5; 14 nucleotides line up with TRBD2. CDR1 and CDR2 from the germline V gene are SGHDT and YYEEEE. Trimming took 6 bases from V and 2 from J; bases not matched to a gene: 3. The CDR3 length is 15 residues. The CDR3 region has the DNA TGTGCCAGCAAAGGACTAGCGGGGGGACAAGAGACCCAGTACTTC. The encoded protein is CASKGLAGGQETQYF.

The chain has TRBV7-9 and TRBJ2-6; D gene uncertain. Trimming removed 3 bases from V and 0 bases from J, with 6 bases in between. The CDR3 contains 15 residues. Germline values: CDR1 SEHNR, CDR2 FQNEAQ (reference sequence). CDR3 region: CASSFWLSGANVLTF. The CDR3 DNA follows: TGTGCCAGCAGCTTCTGGCTCTCTGGGGCCAACGTCCTGACTTTC.

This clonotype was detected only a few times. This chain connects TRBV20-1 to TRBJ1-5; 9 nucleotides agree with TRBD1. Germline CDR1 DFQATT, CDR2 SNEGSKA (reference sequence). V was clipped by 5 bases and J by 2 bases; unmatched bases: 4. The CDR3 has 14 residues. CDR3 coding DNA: TGCAGTGCTCGGGACAGGGTAGGCAATCAGCCCCAGCATTTT. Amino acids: CSARDRVGNQPQHF.

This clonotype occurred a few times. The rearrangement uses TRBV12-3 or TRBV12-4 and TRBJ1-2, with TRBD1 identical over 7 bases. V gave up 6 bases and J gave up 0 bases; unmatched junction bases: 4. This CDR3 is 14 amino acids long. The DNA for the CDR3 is TGTGCCAGCAGACACAGGGGAGCTAACTATGGCTACACCTTC. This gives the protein CASRHRGANYGYTF.

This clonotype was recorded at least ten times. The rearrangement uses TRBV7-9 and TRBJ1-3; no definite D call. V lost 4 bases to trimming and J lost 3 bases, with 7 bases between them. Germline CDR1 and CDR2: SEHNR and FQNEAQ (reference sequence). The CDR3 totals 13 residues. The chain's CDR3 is CASSSTRGNTIYF. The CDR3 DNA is TGTGCCAGCAGCTCGACCCGTGGAAACACCATATATTTT.

DNA of the CDR3: TGTGCCAGCACCGCAGGTTCGAAAGATACGCAGTATTTT. Residues: CASTAGSKDTQYF. The chain links TRBV28 to TRBJ2-3; D unclear. The CDR3 length is 13 residues. The germline CDR1 and CDR2 sequences are MDHEN and SYDVKM. The V end was cut by 7 bases, the J end by 5 bases, with 13 bases between.

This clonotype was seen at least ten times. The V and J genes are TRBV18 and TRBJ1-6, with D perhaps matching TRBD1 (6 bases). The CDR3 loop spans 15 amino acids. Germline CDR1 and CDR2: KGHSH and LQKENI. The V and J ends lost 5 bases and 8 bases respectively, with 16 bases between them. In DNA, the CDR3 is TGTGCCAGCTCAACCGCTACAGGGATGGATTCACCCCTCCACTTT. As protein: CASSTATGMDSPLHF.

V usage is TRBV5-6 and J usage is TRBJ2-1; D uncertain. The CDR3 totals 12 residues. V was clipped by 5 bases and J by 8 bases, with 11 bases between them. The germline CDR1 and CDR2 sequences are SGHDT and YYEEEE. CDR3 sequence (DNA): TGTGCCAGCAGGGACCCCTTCGATGAGCAGTTCTTC. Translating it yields CASRDPFDEQFF.

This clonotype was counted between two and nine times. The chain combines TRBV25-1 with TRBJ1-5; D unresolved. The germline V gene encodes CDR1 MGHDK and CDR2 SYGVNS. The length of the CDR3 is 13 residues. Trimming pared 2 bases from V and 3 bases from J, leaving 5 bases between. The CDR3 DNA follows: TGTGCCAGCAGTGAAAAAATCAATCAGCCCCAGCATTTT. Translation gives CASSEKINQPQHF. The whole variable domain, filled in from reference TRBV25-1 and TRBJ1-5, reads EADIYQTPRYLVIGTGKKITLECSQTMGHDKMYWYQQDPGMELHLIHYSYGVNSTEKGDLSSESTVSRIRTEHFPLTLESARPSHTSQYLCASSEKINQPQHFGDGTRLSIL.

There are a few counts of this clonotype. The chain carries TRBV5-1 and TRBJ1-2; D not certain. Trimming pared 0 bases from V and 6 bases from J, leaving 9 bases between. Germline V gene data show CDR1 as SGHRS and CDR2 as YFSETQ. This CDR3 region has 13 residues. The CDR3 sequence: CASSLGPENGYTF. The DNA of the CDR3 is TGCGCCAGCAGCTTGGGGCCGGAGAATGGCTACACCTTC.

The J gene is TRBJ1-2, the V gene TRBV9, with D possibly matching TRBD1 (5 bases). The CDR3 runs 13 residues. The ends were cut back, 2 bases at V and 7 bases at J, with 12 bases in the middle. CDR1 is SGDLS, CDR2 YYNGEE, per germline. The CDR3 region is CASSVDGGGGYTF. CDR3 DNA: TGTGCCAGCAGCGTGGACGGGGGGGGTGGCTACACCTTC.